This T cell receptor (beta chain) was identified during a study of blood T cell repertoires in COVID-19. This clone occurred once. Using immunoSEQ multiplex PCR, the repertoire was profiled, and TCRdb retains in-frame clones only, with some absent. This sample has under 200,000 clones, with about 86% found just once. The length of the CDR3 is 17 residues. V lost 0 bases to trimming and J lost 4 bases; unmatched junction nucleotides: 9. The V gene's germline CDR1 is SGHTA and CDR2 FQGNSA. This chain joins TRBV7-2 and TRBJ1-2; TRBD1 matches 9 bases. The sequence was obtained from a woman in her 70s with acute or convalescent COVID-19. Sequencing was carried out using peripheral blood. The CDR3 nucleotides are TGTGCCAGCAGCTTAGCGAGTTGGAGGACAGGGGCCTATGGCTACACCTTC. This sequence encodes CASSLASWRTGAYGYTF.